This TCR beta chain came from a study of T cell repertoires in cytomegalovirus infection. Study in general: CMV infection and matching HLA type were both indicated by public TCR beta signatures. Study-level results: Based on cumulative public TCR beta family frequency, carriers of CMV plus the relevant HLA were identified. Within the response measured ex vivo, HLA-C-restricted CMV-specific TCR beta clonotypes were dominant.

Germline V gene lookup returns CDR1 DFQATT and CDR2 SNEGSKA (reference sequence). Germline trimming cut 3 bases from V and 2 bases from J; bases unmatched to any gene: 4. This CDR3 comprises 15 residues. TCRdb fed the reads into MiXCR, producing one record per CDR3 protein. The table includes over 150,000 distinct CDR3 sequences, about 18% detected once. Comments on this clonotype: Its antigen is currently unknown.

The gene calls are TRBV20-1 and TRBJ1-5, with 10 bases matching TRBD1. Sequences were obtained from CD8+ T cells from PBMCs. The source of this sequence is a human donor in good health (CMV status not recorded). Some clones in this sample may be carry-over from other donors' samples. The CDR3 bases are TGCAGTGCTAGTGATGGGACAGGGGGCAATCAGCCCCAGCATTTT. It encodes CSASDGTGGNQPQHF.